The table lists the clone carrying this T cell receptor beta chain with many counts. Its specificity is unknown. This record comes from a study of metastatic and nonmetastatic thyroid tumors. Study-level background: The comparison covered peripheral blood and tumor or nodule tissue in malignant and benign thyroid patients. Notes on the study in general: When malignant thyroid tumors were compared with benign nodules, TCR beta diversity was reportedly significantly higher in the malignant tumors. This held in both blood and tumor samples.

Treatment of any kind had been given to no patient before thyroid surgery. TCRdb re-called the PCR reads with MiXCR. The table shows about 27,000 clones, with 15% occurring only once. The clonotype was recovered from a male donor with papillary thyroid cancer or a benign thyroid nodule (not recorded which). Some clones in this sample may be carry-over from other donors' samples. The source material was blood.

CDR3 DNA: TGTGCCAGTACCAATCGCCCCGGACAGGGTACACAGGAGCAGTTCTTC. Amino acid sequence: CASTNRPGQGTQEQFF. This rearrangement joins TRBV19 to TRBJ2-1; 8 bases are a match to TRBD1. The CDR3 spans 16 residues. Germline V gives CDR1 LNHDA, CDR2 SQIVND (reference sequence). V lost 7 bases to trimming and J lost 10 bases; unmatched junction nucleotides: 18.